A single count supports the clone carrying this T cell receptor beta chain. CDR1 SGHTA and CDR2 FQGNSA come from the germline V gene. J gave up 4 bases and V 3 bases, and 12 bases lay outside the gene matches. This CDR3 spans 17 amino acids. Sequencing was performed with immunoSEQ multiplex PCR; in TCRdb, only in-frame clones are kept and a portion is missing. The sample carries about 100,000 clones, 88% recorded once. The entry originates in a study of blood T cell repertoires in COVID-19. This chain uses TRBV7-2 with TRBJ2-5; 9 bases are shared with TRBD2. This receptor was identified in a woman aged 80 or over with acute or convalescent COVID-19. The sample comprised peripheral blood. The CDR3 nucleotides read TGTGCCAGCAGCTTGGCGGGAGGGGGCCCCTTTGGAGAGACCCAGTACTTC. It is translated as CASSLAGGGPFGETQYF.